This record covers a single T cell receptor beta chain. Its target is not known. This entry belongs to a study of T cell responses to AZD1222 COVID-19 vaccine. Whole-study results and caveats: Clonal diversity was possibly underestimated, and white British individuals and females predominated among donors. Sampling captured repertoires only after the peak T cell response.

Measured with immunoSEQ multiplex PCR; TCRdb has only the in-frame clones, and not every one. The table shows 150,000 to 200,000 clones, with roughly nine tenths occurring only once. J was trimmed by 4 bases and V by 5 bases; bases with no gene match: 9. This CDR3 has 16 amino acids. Germline V gives CDR1 SEHNR, CDR2 FQNEAQ (reference sequence). This TCR was sampled from an adult who received the AZD1222 COVID-19 vaccine. The chain carries TRBV7-9 and TRBJ2-3, with 10 bases aligning to TRBD1. Sequenced material: peripheral blood, taken 28 days after the second AZD1222 dose. CDR3: CASSTTTGGKADTQYF. The CDR3 DNA sequence: TGTGCCAGCAGCACGACGACAGGGGGCAAGGCAGATACGCAGTATTTT.